The 27 T cell receptor beta chains in this list originate from one sample, sequenced in a study of blood T cells in healthy people across ages. Primers used in a second PCR of about 6 to 11 cycles were a sample-barcoded 5' primer and a J-beta primer mix. MiXCR was run by TCRdb on the 5' RACE reads, yielding one entry per CDR3 protein. The sample has roughly 800,000 distinct CDR3 sequences, 50% to 65% seen once. The specimen sequenced was blood. All receptors come from an elderly man in good health.

V is TRBV7-2 and J is TRBJ2-7, with 9 bases matching TRBD2. Germline assignment: CDR1 SGHTA and CDR2 FQGNSA. The CDR3 covers 15 residues. V gave up 3 bases and J gave up 7 bases; unmatched junction bases: 10. CDR3 in DNA: TGTGCCAGCAGCTTCCTAACTAGCGGGCCGGGGGAGCAGTACTTC. Protein sequence: CASSFLTSGPGEQYF.

CDR3 residues: CSARDGREEADTQYF. In DNA, the CDR3 is TGCAGTGCTAGAGATGGACGGGAGGAGGCTGATACGCAGTATTTT. The rearrangement links TRBV20-1 to TRBJ2-3; 7 positions agree with TRBD2. Unmatched junction bases numbered 9, after V lost 0 bases and J lost 6 bases. CDR3 size: 15 residues. The germline gives CDR1 DFQATT, CDR2 SNEGSKA (reference sequence).

The chain has TRBV24-1 and TRBJ2-4; TRBD2 matches at 7 bases. The end of the DNA is better explained by TRBJ2-5, so the J call may be wrong. Germline-derived CDR1 and CDR2 are KGHDR and SFDVKD. The CDR3 is made up of 14 amino acids. Here the CDR3 reads CATQRGGRRETQYF. In DNA form, the CDR3 reads TGTGCCACCCAGAGGGGAGGGAGGAGAGAGACCCAGTACTTC.

The chain couples TRBV20-1 to TRBJ2-2; 10 nucleotides agree with TRBD2. Germline V gives CDR1 DFQATT, CDR2 SNEGSKA (reference sequence). Trimming took 5 bases from V and 3 from J; bases not matched to a gene: 6. This CDR3 is 15 amino acids long. CDR3 coding DNA: TGCAGTGCTGGAGCGGGAGGGCCGGACACCGGGGAGCTGTTTTTT. This encodes CSAGAGGPDTGELFF.

This chain connects TRBV6-1 to TRBJ2-1; D may be TRBD2 (5 bases). Deletions cut 6 bases from V and 0 bases from J, with 12 bases between. The CDR3 sequence is 15 residues long. CDR1 is MNHNS, CDR2 SASEGT, per germline. The DNA for the CDR3 is TGTGCCAGCAGATACGAGGGTACCTCCTACAATGAGCAGTTCTTC. Translating it yields CASRYEGTSYNEQFF.

This chain connects TRBV7-8 to TRBJ2-1; 7 nucleotides line up with TRBD1. J lost 1 base, V lost 5 bases, and 5 bases had no gene match. The CDR3 totals 15 residues. Germline values: CDR1 SGHVS, CDR2 FQNEAQ. CDR3: CASSPGQPSYNEQFF. CDR3 DNA: TGTGCCAGCAGCCCGGGACAGCCTTCCTACAATGAGCAGTTCTTC.

V and J are TRBV7-2 and TRBJ1-2, with D tentatively TRBD1 (5 bases). Between the trimmed V and J ends, which lost 1 base and 3 bases, there was a span of 12 bases. CDR1 is SGHTA and CDR2 is FQGNSA in the germline V gene. The CDR3 runs 15 residues. The chain's CDR3 is CASSLGRGADYGYTF. CDR3 sequence (DNA): TGTGCCAGCAGCTTAGGAAGGGGTGCTGACTATGGCTACACCTTC. The full variable domain, rest sourced from reference TRBV7-2 and TRBJ1-2, is GAGVSQSPSNKVTEKGKDVELRCDPISGHTALYWYRQSLGQGLEFLIYFQGNSAPDKSGLPSDRFSAERTGGSVSTLTIQRTQQEDSAVYLCASSLGRGADYGYTFGSGTRLTVV.

This clonotype has more than one count but fewer than ten. The J gene is TRBJ2-7, the V gene TRBV20-1, with D perhaps matching TRBD1 or TRBD2 (5 bases each). The CDR3 consists of 13 residues. CDR1 DFQATT and CDR2 SNEGSKA come from the germline V gene (reference sequence). V lost 1 base and J lost 3, with 10 bases in between. The CDR3, as DNA: TGCAGTGCTAGAGTGGGACCAAGCTACGAGCAGTACTTC. This codes for CSARVGPSYEQYF.

This clonotype has more than one count but fewer than ten. This chain joins TRBV5-1 and TRBJ2-7, with D possibly being TRBD1 (6 bases). The CDR3 covers 15 residues. V lost 0 bases and J 5 bases, leaving 15 bases between the germline ends. Germline V gives CDR1 SGHRS, CDR2 YFSETQ. CDR3 amino acids: CASSLGRGRGDEQYF. The CDR3 DNA reads TGCGCCAGCAGCTTGGGAAGGGGCAGGGGCGACGAGCAGTACTTC.

This chain joins TRBV27 and TRBJ2-3; D tentatively reads TRBD1 or TRBD2 (7 bases each). The ends were cut back, 5 bases at V and 14 bases at J, with 38 bases in the middle. The CDR3 totals 19 residues. From germline, CDR1 is MNHEY and CDR2 SMNVEV (reference sequence). The CDR3 is CASSPGGAGSGPRDRYAYF. The CDR3 DNA is TGTGCCAGCAGTCCAGGGGGGGCGGGTAGCGGCCCCAGGGACAGATACGCGTATTTT.

The chain carries TRBV3-1 and TRBJ2-2; D gene uncertain. V shed 1 base and J shed 2 bases, with 8 bases lying between them. Looked up from germline, CDR1 is LGHDT and CDR2 is YNNKEL (reference sequence). The length of the CDR3 is 15 residues. CDR3 nucleotides: TGTGCCAGCAGCCAAGTGAACTCCAACACCGGGGAGCTGTTTTTT. This encodes CASSQVNSNTGELFF.

This chain joins TRBV20-1 and TRBJ2-1; 7 positions agree with TRBD1. J was trimmed by 4 bases and V by 0 bases; bases with no gene match: 18. Germline V gene data show CDR1 as DFQATT and CDR2 as SNEGSKA (reference sequence). This CDR3 is 19 amino acids long. CDR3 in amino acids: CSARDYNRGAVPLYNEQFF. Here the CDR3 DNA reads TGCAGTGCTAGAGATTATAACAGGGGCGCCGTCCCTTTGTACAATGAGCAGTTCTTC.

This clonotype was seen more than once but under ten times. The chain combines TRBV2 with TRBJ2-5; D might be TRBD2 (5 bases). Trimming took 3 bases from V and 2 from J, leaving 7 bases between them. From germline, CDR1 is SNHLY and CDR2 FYNNEI. The CDR3 covers 13 residues. CDR3 nucleotide sequence: TGTGCCAGCAGTGAGGACTTACAAGAGACCCAGTACTTC. This translates into CASSEDLQETQYF.

For the CDR3, the DNA is TGTGCCAGCAGTCCTGTTGGGCTCTCTGGGGCCAACGTCCTGACTTTC. Translation: CASSPVGLSGANVLTF. This chain uses TRBV28 with TRBJ2-6; the D is unclear. Germline CDR1 and CDR2: MDHEN and SYDVKM. The CDR3 length is 16 residues. V lost 5 bases and J 0 bases, leaving 11 bases between the germline ends.

This clonotype came up a few times. V usage is TRBV10-3 and J usage is TRBJ1-1, with TRBD1 matching over 9 bases. CDR1 ENHRY and CDR2 SYGVKD come from the germline V gene. The CDR3 covers 15 residues. J lost 1 base, V lost 7 bases, and 7 bases had no gene match. CDR3 sequence (DNA): TGTGCCATCACCGATGAGGACAGGGGGAACACTGAAGCTTTCTTT. Translation: CAITDEDRGNTEAFF.

This clonotype turned up a few times. This chain uses TRBV7-3 with TRBJ2-5, with 11 bases aligning to TRBD2. The CDR3 has 13 amino acids. The J segment lost 11 bases and the V segment lost 0 bases, leaving 2 bases of the junction unmatched. Germline assignment: CDR1 SGHTA and CDR2 FQGTGA. This CDR3 reads CASSLTLAGEQYF. Here the CDR3 DNA reads TGTGCCAGCAGCTTAACACTAGCGGGAGAGCAGTACTTC.

V usage is TRBV12-3 or TRBV12-4 and J usage is TRBJ2-5, with TRBD2 identical over 10 bases. This CDR3 comprises 16 residues. J gave up 0 bases and V 3 bases, and 4 bases lay outside the gene matches. In DNA form, the CDR3 reads TGTGCCAGCAGTTTGGGACTAGCGCCGAACCAAGAGACCCAGTACTTC. This codes for CASSLGLAPNQETQYF.

The rearrangement links TRBV25-1 to TRBJ2-5; D gene uncertain. V was cut by 5 bases and J by 11 bases, with 18 bases left in between. Germline assignment: CDR1 MGHDK and CDR2 SYGVNS. The CDR3 is 13 amino acids. The CDR3 spells CASSSDLRATQYF. CDR3 DNA sequence: TGTGCCAGCAGTTCAGACCTCCGGGCTACGCAGTACTTC.

The V call is TRBV2, the J call TRBJ2-2, with unresolved D. CDR1 and CDR2 (germline): SNHLY, FYNNEI. This CDR3 has 11 amino acids. Between the trimmed V and J ends, which lost 10 bases and 6 bases, there was a span of 9 bases. The CDR3 region has the DNA TGTGCCACCAAGAGAGCCGGGGAGCTGTTTTTT. It is translated as CATKRAGELFF.

The CDR3 reads CASSPTGEQAYNEQFF. CDR3 DNA: TGTGCCAGCAGCCCCACAGGGGAGCAGGCCTACAATGAGCAGTTCTTC. The rearrangement links TRBV7-9 to TRBJ2-1; TRBD1 matches 7 bases. CDR3 length: 16 amino acids. V lost 5 bases, J lost 2 bases, and 9 bases stayed unmatched. From germline, CDR1 is SEHNR and CDR2 FQNEAQ (reference sequence).

There are a few counts of this clonotype. The junction does not match germline at one end; this may be a read error. The chain couples TRBV5-1 to TRBJ2-7; 10 nucleotides line up with TRBD1. Germline CDR1 is SGHRS and CDR2 is YFSETQ. The CDR3 contains 14 residues. This CDR3 is CASSLGQGDYEQYF. CDR3 in DNA: TGTGCCAGCAGCTTAGGACAGGGGGACTACGAGCAGTACTTC.

This sequence joins TRBV5-1 and TRBJ2-5; 9 bases fit TRBD2. CDR3 size: 16 residues. V trimming: 0 bases; J trimming: 11 bases; junction bases outside the gene matches: 14. CDR1 and CDR2 from the germline V gene are SGHRS and YFSETQ. The CDR3 DNA reads TGCGCCAGCAGCTTGGAGGCTAGCGGGATCACCAATGAGCAGTACTTC. Residues: CASSLEASGITNEQYF. Using reference TRBV5-1 and TRBJ2-5 for the parts outside the CDR3, the full variable domain is KAGVTQTPRYLIKTRGQQVTLSCSPISGHRSVSWYQQTPGQGLQFLFEYFSETQRNKGNFPGRFSGRQFSNSRSEMNVSTLELGDSALYLCASSLEASGITNEQYFGPGTRLLVL.

J is TRBJ2-3 and V is TRBV6-6, with a tentative D call TRBD2 (6 bases). Trimming cost V 6 bases and J 14 bases, with 21 bases left between them. CDR1 and CDR2 (germline): MNHNY, SVGAGI (reference sequence). The CDR3 covers 13 residues. CDR3 nucleotides: TGTGCCAGCAGCCTTAGCGGAAACAGATACGCGTATTTT. Amino acids: CASSLSGNRYAYF.

J is TRBJ1-6 and V is TRBV6-4; D not resolved. There are 18 residues in the CDR3. Germline loops: CDR1 MRHNA, CDR2 SNTAGT. The V gene lost 0 bases and the J gene lost 1 base, with 13 bases spanning the gap. CDR3 nucleotide sequence: TGTGCCAGCAGTGACTCGATCCCTCGTGGGTCCTATAATTCACCCCTCCACTTT. Translating gives CASSDSIPRGSYNSPLHF.

The chain carries TRBV4-1 and TRBJ1-1, with D possibly TRBD1 on 6 matching bases. CDR1 and CDR2 from the germline V gene are MGHRA and YSYEKL. The CDR3 runs 16 residues. Trimming shortened V by 7 bases and J by 0 bases, and 18 bases separated the two germline ends. Here the CDR3 DNA reads TGCGCCAGCACCGCGACAGGAGCTATGATGAACACTGAAGCTTTCTTT. Protein product: CASTATGAMMNTEAFF.

In its sample, this clonotype was seen a few times. This may come from a read error, since a much larger clone is one base off. J is TRBJ2-7 and V is TRBV29-1; D may match TRBD1 or TRBD2 (5 bases each). Trimming shortened V by 4 bases and J by 3 bases, and 10 bases separated the two germline ends. CDR3 length: 12 amino acids. Per germline, CDR1 SQVTM and CDR2 ANQGSEA. The CDR3: CSVGRDGYEQYF. CDR3 nucleotides: TGCAGCGTTGGCCGGGACGGCTACGAGCAGTACTTC.

CDR3 amino acids: CATSDHRSTEAFF. The CDR3 nucleotides read TGTGCCACCAGTGATCACAGGTCCACTGAAGCTTTCTTT. The rearrangement uses TRBV24-1 and TRBJ1-1, with a possible D match to TRBD1 (5 bases). The germline V and J ends were trimmed by 3 bases and 4 bases, with 8 bases remaining between them. Germline CDR1 reads KGHDR; CDR2 reads SFDVKD. The CDR3 runs 13 residues.